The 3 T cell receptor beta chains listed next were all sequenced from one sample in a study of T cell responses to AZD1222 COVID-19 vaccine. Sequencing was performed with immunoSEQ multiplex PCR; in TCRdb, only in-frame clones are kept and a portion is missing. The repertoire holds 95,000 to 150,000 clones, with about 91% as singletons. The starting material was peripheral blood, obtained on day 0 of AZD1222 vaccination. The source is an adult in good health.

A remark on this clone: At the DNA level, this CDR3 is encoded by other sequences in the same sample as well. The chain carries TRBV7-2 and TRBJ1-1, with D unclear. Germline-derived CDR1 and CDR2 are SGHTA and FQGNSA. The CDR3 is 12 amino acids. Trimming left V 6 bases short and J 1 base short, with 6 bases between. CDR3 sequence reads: CASSRQNTEAFF. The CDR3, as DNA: TGTGCCAGCAGTCGCCAGAACACTGAAGCTTTCTTT.

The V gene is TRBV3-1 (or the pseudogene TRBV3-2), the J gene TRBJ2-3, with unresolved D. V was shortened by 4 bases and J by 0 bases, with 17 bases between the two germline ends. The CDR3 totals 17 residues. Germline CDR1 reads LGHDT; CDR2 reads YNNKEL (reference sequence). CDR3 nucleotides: TGTGCCAGCAGCCCGACCGAAAGGGTGCCTAGCACAGATACGCAGTATTTT. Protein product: CASSPTERVPSTDTQYF.

Written as DNA, the CDR3 is TGCGCCAGCAGCCAAGATCGGTTCCGAAACACCATATATTTT. This codes for CASSQDRFRNTIYF. The genes are TRBV4-3 and TRBJ1-3, with D unclear. V was trimmed by 0 bases and J by 5 bases, leaving 8 bases between them. The CDR3 runs 14 residues. Germline V gene sequence: CDR1 LGHNA, CDR2 YSLEER.